This entry features one T cell receptor (beta chain) sequence. The antigen is not known. TCRdb's table, derived via immunoSEQ multiplex PCR, lists solely in-frame clones and lacks some. Here the sample spans approximately 1,500,000 clones, roughly 96% being singletons. This sample was included in a study of shared clonotypes between healthy human individuals. Whole-study results and caveats: Rarefaction indicated that sorted-subset sequencing remained incomplete although depth was large. On the whole, naive subsets had larger estimated richness than memory subsets had. Sequencing depth was predicted to influence how clonotypes are shared among donors.

Specimen: naive CD4+ T cells sorted from blood. Regarding subset: CD45RA+ positively selected. The TCR comes from a young man in good health.

CDR3 residues: CASKRENTYEQYF. In DNA, the CDR3 is TGTGCCAGCAAGCGGGAGAACACCTACGAGCAGTACTTC. V and J are TRBV28 and TRBJ2-7; TRBD2 matches at 8 bases. This CDR3 has 13 amino acids. V shed 7 bases and J 2 bases; nucleotides not matched to a gene: 4. The V gene's germline CDR1 is MDHEN and CDR2 SYDVKM.